The TCR beta chain under discussion was sequenced for a study of graft-versus-host responses after intestinal transplantation. Study as a whole: Recipients across the board were started on anti-thymocyte globulin induction, then kept on tacrolimus and steroids for about 3 years.

Produced via immunoSEQ multiplex PCR; TCRdb's table is partial and in-frame only. The repertoire consists of 14,000 or so clones, with 25% to 40% occurring once and the leading ten covering more than 5.5%. General study points: Some patients had graft-donor T cell macrochimerism, and their allografts showed high graft-versus-host to host-versus-graft clonal ratios. Some GvH clones appeared in ileal mucosa or blood before recipient bone marrow.

The V gene lost 1 base and the J gene lost 6 bases, with 10 bases spanning the gap. Germline V gene lookup returns CDR1 MDHEN and CDR2 SYDVKM. The CDR3 is 14 residues long. Sorted after the reaction were proliferating CFSE-low CD3+CD4+ and CD3+CD8+ responders. V usage is TRBV28 and J usage is TRBJ1-5; D might be TRBD1 (6 bases). This specimen was alloreactive CD4+ T cells from a mixed lymphocyte reaction culture, taken before intestinal transplant. Subset specified: CFSE-low proliferating T cells sorted from roughly six-day pre-transplant mixed lymphocyte reaction (GvH or HvG direction). The sequence came from a human patient who received an intestinal transplant. Here the CDR3 reads CASSLSGVFQPQHF. Here the CDR3 DNA reads TGTGCCAGCAGTTTATCAGGGGTATTTCAGCCCCAGCATTTT.